The rows below give T cell receptor beta chains drawn from one sample of a study of blood T cell repertoires in COVID-19. Profiling relied on immunoSEQ multiplex PCR, and the TCRdb table lists in-frame clones only, not all of them. The repertoire holds 150,000 to 250,000 clones, approximately 80% seen once, with approximately 10% in the top ten. The material sequenced was PBMCs or T cells enriched from blood (not recorded which). These receptors originate from a man in his forties or fifties who had recovered from COVID-19. Both conserved end residues are trimmed from each CDR3. The D gene is left open where the match is weak.

ASSSGTSFDEQF	TRBV9	-	TRBJ2-1
ASSSSGTTGEQF	TRBV7-2	TRBD2	TRBJ2-1
ASSRDRIRWSPLH	TRBV7-9	-	TRBJ1-6
ASSQQGPGYT	TRBV28	TRBD1	TRBJ1-2
ASSPDRGYGYT	TRBV14	TRBD1	TRBJ1-2
ASTLRLGLARETQY	TRBV19	TRBD2	TRBJ2-5
ASSVRLAGDEQF	TRBV9	TRBD2	TRBJ2-1
SARVAGGQF	TRBV20-1	TRBD2	TRBJ2-1
ASSSQGGRAFQPQH	TRBV28	-	TRBJ1-5
ASGKGGDTGELF	TRBV12-5	TRBD1	TRBJ2-2
ASSQVWTGTNSPLH	TRBV3-1/TRBV3-2	TRBD1	TRBJ1-6
ASSLARTSLTGANVLT	TRBV5-1	TRBD2	TRBJ2-6
ASSLIGSGNTEAF	TRBV6-5	-	TRBJ1-1
ASTQPPSECYNEQF	TRBV21-1	-	TRBJ2-1
ASSYSSRTASNTGELF	TRBV6-2/TRBV6-3	-	TRBJ2-2
ASSLGLAFTDTQY	TRBV11-3	TRBD2	TRBJ2-3
ASSNRQGGGYT	TRBV12-3/TRBV12-4	TRBD1	TRBJ1-2
ASSRRASRNYEQY	TRBV6-5	-	TRBJ2-7
ASSQGLAGSTDTQY	TRBV3-1/TRBV3-2	TRBD2	TRBJ2-3
AISGGTRSAYEQY	TRBV10-3	-	TRBJ2-7
ASSEATGVGQPQH	TRBV6-1	TRBD1	TRBJ1-5